The entry below gives a single TCR beta chain sequence along with its context. The antigen remains unidentified. The data were taken from a study of sequential checkpoint blockade in melanoma. Across the whole study: DNA from over 80 pretreatment tumor samples underwent TCRβ immunosequencing. The study's findings and limits: T-cell fraction and clonality followed PD-L1 and CD8+ counts, not mutational load. Response in arm A was associated with pretreatment TIL clonality.

This sample's treatment: randomized to nivolumab then ipilimumab (arm A) or the reverse (arm B). None of the patients previously received DNA-damaging chemotherapy. TCRdb keeps only in-frame clones here, not all; method: immunoSEQ multiplex PCR. The data contain roughly 7,000 clones, roughly 27% of them seen just once; the ten biggest clones take up around 25%. V was trimmed by 7 bases and J by 4 bases, leaving 16 bases between them. In germline, CDR1 is SQVTM, CDR2 ANQGSEA. The CDR3 has 13 amino acids. The chain is built from TRBV29-1 and TRBJ1-1; D remains unclear. The receptor was derived from a human donor with melanoma. The input for sequencing was tumor tissue (inferred from file names), taken from a patient given nivolumab and ipilimumab in sequence. CDR3 amino acids: CSARPLGRTEAFF. The CDR3 DNA reads TGCAGCGCCCGCCCCCTAGGGCGCACTGAAGCTTTCTTT.